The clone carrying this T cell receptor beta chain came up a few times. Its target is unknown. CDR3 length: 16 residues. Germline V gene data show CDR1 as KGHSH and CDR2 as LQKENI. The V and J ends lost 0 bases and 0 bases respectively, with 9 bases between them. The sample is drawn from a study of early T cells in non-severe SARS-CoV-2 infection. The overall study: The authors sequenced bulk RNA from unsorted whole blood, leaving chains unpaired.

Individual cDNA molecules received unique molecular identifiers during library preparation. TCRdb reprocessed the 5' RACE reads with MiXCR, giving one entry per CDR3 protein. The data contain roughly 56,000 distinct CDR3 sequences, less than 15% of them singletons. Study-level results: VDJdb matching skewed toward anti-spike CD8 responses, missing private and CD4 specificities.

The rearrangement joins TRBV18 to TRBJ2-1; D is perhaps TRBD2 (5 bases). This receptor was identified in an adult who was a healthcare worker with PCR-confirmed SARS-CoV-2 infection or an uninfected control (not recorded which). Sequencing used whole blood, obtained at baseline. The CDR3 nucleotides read TGTGCCAGCTCACCACCGGACTGGGTCTCCTACAATGAGCAGTTCTTC. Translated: CASSPPDWVSYNEQFF.